Below, 16 T cell receptor beta chains from the same sample are listed, as sequenced in a study of cytomegalovirus exposure and HLA in healthy donors. The primer mix had 60 Vbeta and 13 Jbeta primers. The table came from immunoSEQ multiplex PCR; TCRdb's copy has only in-frame clones and leaves some out. The sample lists around 150,000 clones; around four fifths were seen once. Material: PBMCs. The receptors were gathered from a woman aged 40 to 49 in good health and CMV-seronegative.

V gene TRBV5-6 combines with J gene TRBJ2-5; D might be TRBD2 (5 bases). Trimming left V 3 bases short and J 4 bases short, with 19 bases between. Germline CDR1 SGHDT, CDR2 YYEEEE. The CDR3 sequence is 16 residues long. The CDR3 DNA reads TGTGCCAGCAGCTATTACGACGGGATGTTAGGAGAGACCCAGTACTTC. As protein: CASSYYDGMLGETQYF. The variable domain in full, completed from reference TRBV5-6 and TRBJ2-5, reads DAGVTQSPTHLIKTRGQQVTLRCSPKSGHDTVSWYQQALGQGPQFIFQYYEEEERQRGNFPDRFSGHQFPNYSSELNVNALLLGDSALYLCASSYYDGMLGETQYFGPGTRLLVL.

The rearrangement uses TRBV7-8 and TRBJ1-1; no clear D. Trimming took 5 bases from V and 1 from J, leaving 14 bases between them. The CDR3 covers 15 residues. Looked up from germline, CDR1 is SGHVS and CDR2 is FQNEAQ. The chain's CDR3 is CASSARGETNTEAFF. CDR3 DNA: TGTGCCAGCAGCGCCCGAGGTGAGACGAACACTGAAGCTTTCTTT.

V usage is TRBV7-2 and J usage is TRBJ2-7; D is unclear. Per germline, CDR1 SGHTA and CDR2 FQGNSA. The CDR3 runs 12 residues. The V end was cut by 5 bases, the J end by 0 bases, with 5 bases between. As DNA, the CDR3 is TGTGCCAGCAGCCTAAACTCCTACGAGCAGTACTTC. This gives the protein CASSLNSYEQYF.

The J gene is TRBJ2-2, the V gene TRBV10-3, with a weak D call TRBD1 (7 bases). The CDR3 is made up of 14 amino acids. Looked up from germline, CDR1 is ENHRY and CDR2 is SYGVKD. The germline V and J ends were trimmed by 4 bases and 4 bases, with 10 bases remaining between them. DNA of the CDR3: TGTGCCATCAGTGGGAGGGGGCTCACCGGGGAGCTGTTTTTT. Its protein product is CAISGRGLTGELFF.

The chain employs TRBV18 and TRBJ2-7, with 14 bases lining up with TRBD2. CDR3 length equals 16 residues. CDR1 is KGHSH, CDR2 LQKENI, per germline. The V segment lost 7 bases and the J segment 3 bases; nucleotides outside the gene matches: 8. The CDR3 here is CASFRGLAGANYEQYF. CDR3 DNA: TGTGCCAGCTTTAGGGGACTAGCGGGGGCCAACTACGAGCAGTACTTC.

This clone was seen only a few times. The chain employs TRBV10-3 and TRBJ2-5; D gene unclear. There are 13 residues in the CDR3. The V end lost 4 bases, the J end lost 1 base, and 7 bases lay between the germline ends. Per germline, CDR1 ENHRY and CDR2 SYGVKD. DNA of the CDR3: TGTGCCATCAGTGTGGGCCTCCAAGAGACCCAGTACTTC. The encoded protein is CAISVGLQETQYF.

Regarding this clone: Its ends do not fully match the called genes, so a read error is possible. The chain has TRBV18 and TRBJ2-4, with D perhaps matching TRBD1 (5 bases). The CDR3 sequence is 15 residues long. From germline, CDR1 is KGHSH and CDR2 LQKENI. Here the CDR3 reads CANSFKTVAKNIQYF. Here the CDR3 DNA reads TGTGCCAACTCATTTAAGACAGTAGCCAAAAACATTCAGTACTTC. The full variable domain, rest sourced from reference TRBV18 and TRBJ2-4, is NAGVMQNPRHLVRRRGQEARLRCSPMKGHSHVYWYRQLPEEGLKFMVYLQKENIIDESGMPKERFSAEFPKEGPSILRIQQVVRGDSAAYFCANSFKTVAKNIQYFGAGTRLSVL.

The CDR3 here is CASSFSPGHVNEKLFF. In DNA form, the CDR3 reads TGTGCCAGCAGCTTTTCACCGGGACATGTGAATGAAAAACTGTTTTTT. This chain links TRBV9 with TRBJ1-4; D might be TRBD1 (6 bases). The V and J ends lost 4 bases and 5 bases respectively, with 18 bases between them. This CDR3 has 16 residues. The germline gives CDR1 SGDLS, CDR2 YYNGEE.

This chain links TRBV6-7 with TRBJ2-2; TRBD2 matches 9 bases. TRBV6-7 is annotated as an ORF whose role is uncertain. The CDR3 spans 15 residues. After removal of 6 bases from V and 5 bases from J, the junction contained 7 bases not matched to a gene. CDR3 nucleotides: TGTGCCAGCAGGTGCGGGGGGGCGGGGACCGGGGAGCTGTTTTTT. Translation gives CASRCGGAGTGELFF.

The chain links TRBV9 to TRBJ1-2; D call uncertain. The CDR3 length is 14 residues. Trimming took 3 bases from V and 0 from J, leaving 9 bases between them. The germline V gene has CDR1 SGDLS and CDR2 YYNGEE. CDR3 region: CASSDEGPNYGYTF. The CDR3 DNA reads as TGTGCCAGCAGCGATGAGGGCCCTAACTATGGCTACACCTTC.

The rearrangement uses TRBV7-9 and TRBJ1-2; 10 bases match TRBD1. The CDR3 sequence is 14 residues long. The trim removed 7 bases at V and 1 base at J, leaving 3 bases unmatched. Looked up from germline, CDR1 is SEHNR and CDR2 is FQNEAQ (reference sequence). For the CDR3, the DNA is TGTGCCAGCACCGGGACAGGGGATAACTATGGCTACACCTTC. Translated, it gives CASTGTGDNYGYTF.

The chain has TRBV10-1 and TRBJ1-1, with D unclear. V was pared by 5 bases and J by 3 bases, with 10 bases between. The germline CDR1 and CDR2 sequences are WNHNN and SYGVQD (reference sequence). This CDR3 contains 13 residues. The CDR3 nucleotides are TGCGCCAGCAGTACTGGAGGACACACTGAAGCTTTCTTT. Translated: CASSTGGHTEAFF.

The genes are TRBV28 and TRBJ1-4, with 9 bases identical to TRBD1. There are 15 residues in the CDR3. Per the germline V gene, CDR1 is MDHEN and CDR2 is SYDVKM. With V trimmed by 4 bases and J by 5 bases, 5 bases remained unmatched. The CDR3 DNA reads as TGTGCCAGCAGTTCCCAGACAGGGGGAAATGAAAAACTGTTTTTT. This translates into CASSSQTGGNEKLFF.

The chain couples TRBV19 to TRBJ1-4, with a tentative D call TRBD1 (5 bases). Trimming removed 1 base at V and 3 bases at J, with 9 bases between. Germline values: CDR1 LNHDA, CDR2 SQIVND (reference sequence). The CDR3 contains 15 residues. CDR3 in DNA: TGTGCCAGTAGTATAGCCCGGGACTCTAATGAAAAACTGTTTTTT. Amino acid sequence: CASSIARDSNEKLFF. Drawing the rest from reference TRBV19 and TRBJ1-4, the complete variable domain is DGGITQSPKYLFRKEGQNVTLSCEQNLNHDAMYWYRQDPGQGLRLIYYSQIVNDFQKGDIAEGYSVSREKKESFPLTVTSAQKNPTAFYLCASSIARDSNEKLFFGSGTQLSVL.

Turning to this clone: A read error may produce the germline difference seen at one junction end. The gene calls are TRBV5-1 and TRBJ2-1; maybe TRBD2 (7 bases). The CDR3 covers 18 residues. Germline V gene lookup returns CDR1 SGHRS and CDR2 YFSETQ. The CDR3 region is CASRMAPYVGGPDNEQFF. CDR3 nucleotide sequence: TGCGCCAGCAGAATGGCCCCCTACGTGGGGGGGCCGGACAACGAGCAGTTCTTC.

This clone was detected only a few times. J is TRBJ1-2 and V is TRBV6-5; TRBD1 agrees at 10 bases. Germline trimming cut 5 bases from V and 5 bases from J; bases unmatched to any gene: 5. This CDR3 region has 14 residues. Germline V lookup: CDR1 MNHEY, CDR2 SVGAGI. The CDR3 region is CASSEEGQGYGYTF. The CDR3 nucleotides are TGTGCCAGCAGTGAAGAGGGACAGGGGTATGGCTACACCTTC.